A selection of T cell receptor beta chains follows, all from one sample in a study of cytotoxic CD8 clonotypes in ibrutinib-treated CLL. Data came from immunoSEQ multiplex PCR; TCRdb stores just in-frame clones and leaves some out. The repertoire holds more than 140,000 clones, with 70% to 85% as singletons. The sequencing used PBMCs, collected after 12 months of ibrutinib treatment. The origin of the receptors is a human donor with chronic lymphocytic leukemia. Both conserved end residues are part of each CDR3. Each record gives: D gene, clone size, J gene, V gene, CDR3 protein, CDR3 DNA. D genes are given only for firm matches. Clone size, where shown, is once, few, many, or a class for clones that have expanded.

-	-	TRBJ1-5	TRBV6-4	CASSRRADDQPQHF	TGTGCCAGCAGTCGGCGGGCAGACGATCAGCCCCAGCATTTT
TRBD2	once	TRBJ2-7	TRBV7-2	CASSTGLGTSDYEQYF	TGTGCCAGCAGCACAGGTTTGGGGACTAGCGACTACGAGCAGTACTTC
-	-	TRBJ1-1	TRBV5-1	CASSLNPGAANTEAFF	TGCGCCAGCAGCTTGAACCCAGGGGCGGCGAACACTGAAGCTTTCTTT
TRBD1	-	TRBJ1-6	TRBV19	CASRDLGQGGDYNSPLHF	TGTGCCAGTAGAGATCTCGGACAGGGGGGAGACTATAATTCACCCCTCCACTTT
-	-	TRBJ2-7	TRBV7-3	CASSSQVRGEQYF	TGTGCCAGCAGCTCGCAGGTCCGCGGCGAGCAGTACTTC
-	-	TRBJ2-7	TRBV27	CASSLNLATEQYF	TGTGCCAGCAGTTTAAATCTAGCGACTGAGCAGTACTTC
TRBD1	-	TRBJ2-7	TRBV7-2	CASSSQGVSYEQYF	TGTGCCAGCAGCTCCCAGGGGGTCTCCTACGAGCAGTACTTC
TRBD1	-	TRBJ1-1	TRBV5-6	CASSFLRTGNTEAFF	TGTGCCAGCAGCTTTTTAAGGACAGGGAACACTGAAGCTTTCTTT
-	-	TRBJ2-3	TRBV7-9	CASSPFSQGTDTQYF	TGTGCCAGCAGCCCCTTCTCGCAGGGGACAGATACGCAGTATTTT
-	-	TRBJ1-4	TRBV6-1	CASSRTRNSDEKLFF	TGTGCCAGCAGCCGAACTCGTAACAGTGACGAAAAACTGTTTTTT
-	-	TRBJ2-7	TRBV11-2	CASSSRGEGPTYEQYF	TGTGCCAGCAGCTCCAGGGGGGAGGGCCCAACGTACGAGCAGTACTTC
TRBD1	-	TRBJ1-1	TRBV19	CASSRGQGAIRGTEAFF	TGTGCCAGTAGTCGGGGACAGGGGGCCATTAGGGGTACTGAAGCTTTCTTT
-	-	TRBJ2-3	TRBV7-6	CASSLSSGSSTDTQYF	TGTGCCAGCAGCTTGAGTAGCGGATCTAGCACAGATACGCAGTATTTT
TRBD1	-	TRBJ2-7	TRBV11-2	CASSLIGGQDEQYF	TGTGCCAGCAGCTTAATTGGGGGACAGGACGAGCAGTACTTC
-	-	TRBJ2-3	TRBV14	CASSQVGPDTQYF	TGTGCCAGCAGCCAAGTAGGGCCAGATACGCAGTATTTT
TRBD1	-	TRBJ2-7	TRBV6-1	CASSAPGQGLEQYF	TGTGCCAGCAGTGCTCCGGGACAGGGGCTCGAGCAGTACTTC